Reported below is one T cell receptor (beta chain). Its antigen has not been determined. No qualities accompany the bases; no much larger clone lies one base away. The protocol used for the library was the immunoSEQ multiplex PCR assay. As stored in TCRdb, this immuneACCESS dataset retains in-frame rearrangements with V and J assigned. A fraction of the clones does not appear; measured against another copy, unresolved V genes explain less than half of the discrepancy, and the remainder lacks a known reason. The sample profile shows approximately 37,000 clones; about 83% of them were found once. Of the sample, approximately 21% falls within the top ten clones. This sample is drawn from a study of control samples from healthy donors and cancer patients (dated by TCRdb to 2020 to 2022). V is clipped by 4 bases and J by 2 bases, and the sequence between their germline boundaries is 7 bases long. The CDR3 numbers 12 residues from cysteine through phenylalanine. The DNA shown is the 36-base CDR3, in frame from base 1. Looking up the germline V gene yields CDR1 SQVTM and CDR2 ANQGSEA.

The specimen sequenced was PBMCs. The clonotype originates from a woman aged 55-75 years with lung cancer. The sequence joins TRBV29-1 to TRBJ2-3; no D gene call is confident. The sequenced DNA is TGCAGCGTTGCCCCTTCCACAGATACGCAGTATTTT. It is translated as CSVAPSTDTQYF.